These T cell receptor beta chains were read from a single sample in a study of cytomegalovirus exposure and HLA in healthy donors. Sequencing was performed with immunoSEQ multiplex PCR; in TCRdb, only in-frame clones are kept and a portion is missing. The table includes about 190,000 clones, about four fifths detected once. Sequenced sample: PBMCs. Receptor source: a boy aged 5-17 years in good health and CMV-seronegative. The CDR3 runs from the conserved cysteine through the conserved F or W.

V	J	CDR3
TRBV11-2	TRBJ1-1	CASSLAGQKNTEAFF
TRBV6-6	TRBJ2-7	CASSKGVEQYF
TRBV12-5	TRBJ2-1	CASGQSGRYNEQFF
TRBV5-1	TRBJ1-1	CASSSKSVNTEAFF
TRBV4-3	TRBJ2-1	CASSHRVGVSYNEQFF
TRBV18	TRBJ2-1	CASRPGHNEQFF
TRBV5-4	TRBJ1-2	CASSLVPGQGGGYTF
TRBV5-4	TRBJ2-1	CASSWYGLGAENEQFF
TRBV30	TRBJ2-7	CAWSVSFFGQGVYEQYF
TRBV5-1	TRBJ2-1	CASSSRPTSGRNNEQFF
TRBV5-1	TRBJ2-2	CASSVSGERGELFF
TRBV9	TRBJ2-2	CASSVAGGELFF
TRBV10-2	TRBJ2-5	CASSGGETQYF
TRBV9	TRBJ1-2	CASRDRVKGYTF
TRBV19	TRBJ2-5	CASNTPGSQETQYF
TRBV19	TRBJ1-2	CASSMDWTGTYGYTF
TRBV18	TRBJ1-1	CASSPPWGPNTEAFF